These T cell receptor beta chains were read from a single sample in a study of blood T cell repertoires in COVID-19. Sequenced by immunoSEQ multiplex PCR; TCRdb stores in-frame clones only, minus some. Among around 70,000 clones, roughly 79% were seen once, and the ten largest hold around 21%. The specimen was peripheral blood. The receptor set was obtained from an older man with acute or convalescent COVID-19. Each CDR3 is given without its conserved first and last residue.

TRBV29-1,TRBJ2-5,SARVGGGLGETQY
TRBV5-1,TRBJ1-4,ASSLGATNEKLF
TRBV4-1,TRBJ2-2,ASSAPRGGSDTGELF
TRBV7-8,TRBJ2-1,ASSTGTSGSVF
TRBV19,TRBJ1-6,ASSIVQGPRLDSPLH
TRBV18,TRBJ2-2,ASSPLAGETGELF
TRBV29-1,TRBJ1-2,SVTENYGYT
TRBV29-1,TRBJ2-7,SGGLAGGREQY
TRBV27,TRBJ1-2,ASSPISPGQGIYGYT
TRBV7-3,TRBJ2-1,ASSLAASSYNEQF
TRBV6-5,TRBJ1-3,ASRPSSGNTIY
TRBV10-2,TRBJ1-5,ASREGRTGVDQPQH
TRBV7-9,TRBJ1-1,ASSLLQGGTEAF
TRBV19,TRBJ1-5,ASSQGEEGNQPQH
TRBV7-8,TRBJ2-1,ASSREAASDEQF
TRBV7-8,TRBJ1-3,ASSLTGNGNTIY
TRBV19,TRBJ2-5,ASTAGQGAKVQETQY
TRBV14,TRBJ2-2,ASSPTQAYTGELF
TRBV6-5,TRBJ1-6,ASSPTRAPLH
TRBV6-6,TRBJ2-3,ASSHATLAGRDTQY
TRBV5-8,TRBJ2-3,ASNRQVTDTQY
TRBV4-1,TRBJ1-5,ASSQPPGQGSQPQH
TRBV6-2/TRBV6-3,TRBJ1-5,ASSYTQGRRNQPQH
TRBV6-2/TRBV6-3,TRBJ1-5,ASSYQSSRWPQH
TRBV7-9,TRBJ1-4,ASSSQVFSEKLF
TRBV7-2,TRBJ2-1,ASSRASDSYNEQF
TRBV11-2,TRBJ1-2,ASSSPPTGNYGYT
TRBV20-1,TRBJ1-1,SAPMNTEAF
TRBV28,TRBJ1-6,ASSVQGTNSPLH
TRBV27,TRBJ2-1,ASSLSMAGGFNEQF
TRBV6-5,TRBJ1-2,ASSSGSDSVDYGYT
TRBV7-6,TRBJ2-3,ASSLTGLAGSTDTQY
TRBV28,TRBJ2-5,ASSDAGTETQY
TRBV7-3,TRBJ2-1,ASSLGSYNEQF
TRBV7-6,TRBJ2-5,ASSARAGARETQY
TRBV2,TRBJ2-5,ARSVKRDTFRETQY
TRBV19,TRBJ2-5,ASSPTSGNPRTQY
TRBV6-4,TRBJ1-2,ASSPGTGIRTNYGYT
TRBV5-1,TRBJ2-5,ASSLGTSGDQETQY
TRBV19,TRBJ1-5,ASSPLIDQPQH